Below, one TCR beta chain is given with its context. What it binds is unknown. Since a much larger clone is just one base distant, this may be a read error. This sample is drawn from a study of regulatory T cells in long-lasting Graves disease. General study results and limits: Lower TCR diversity was seen in persistent Graves' patients than in newly diagnosed ones.

Construction of TCR beta libraries relied on iRepertoire HTBI primers and on Arm-PCR targeting CDR3 regions. Per the original data handling: The identification of approximately 62 TRBV and over eleven TRBJ segments was made across samples. MiXCR, run by TCRdb on the multiplex PCR reads, gives a single entry per CDR3 protein. These V and J calls derive from TCRdb rather than the authors' analysis. The table has about 540,000 distinct CDR3 sequences, approximately 13% seen once. Specified time point: newly diagnosed GD, antithyroid drugs for less than 3 months. The TCR library was made from RNA extracted from PBMCs. Patients met American Thyroid Association criteria for Graves' disease. This CDR3 region has 14 residues. This same sample was also taken into another study, of T cells in Graves' hyperthyroidism and ophthalmopathy.

The chain couples TRBV12-3 or TRBV12-4 to TRBJ2-1; 8 nucleotides match TRBD2. The input for sequencing was peripheral blood mononuclear cells (PBMCs), taken at new diagnosis, from a patient treated with antithyroid drugs. The TCR comes from a man in his thirties or forties with Graves disease. The CDR3 sequence is CASSSLAAYSEQFF. For the CDR3, the DNA is TGTGCCAGCAGTTCACTAGCGGCCTACAGTGAGCAGTTCTTC.